This T cell receptor beta chain comes out of a study of patients and donors after allogeneic stem cell transplantation. TCRdb re-called the RT-PCR reads through MiXCR, storing one row per CDR3 protein. The sample holds about 160,000 distinct CDR3 sequences, about 32% seen once. The sample holds a few counts of this clonotype. From germline, CDR1 is DFQATT and CDR2 SNEGSKA (reference sequence). The CDR3 totals 14 residues. Trimming at V came to 5 bases and at J to 2 bases, leaving 5 bases not matched to a gene. The chain uses TRBV20-1 and TRBJ2-1, with 8 bases matching TRBD1. The clonotype comes from a human donor who was either an allogeneic HSCT recipient or a stem cell or donor lymphocyte infusion donor (not recorded which). It is not recorded whose cells these are; they may come from a transplant donor. The sequenced material came from blood, either unsorted or a sorted T cell fraction (not recorded which). The CDR3 reads CSAPRQGPYNEQFF. The CDR3 region has the DNA TGCAGTGCTCCTCGACAGGGGCCCTACAATGAGCAGTTCTTC.